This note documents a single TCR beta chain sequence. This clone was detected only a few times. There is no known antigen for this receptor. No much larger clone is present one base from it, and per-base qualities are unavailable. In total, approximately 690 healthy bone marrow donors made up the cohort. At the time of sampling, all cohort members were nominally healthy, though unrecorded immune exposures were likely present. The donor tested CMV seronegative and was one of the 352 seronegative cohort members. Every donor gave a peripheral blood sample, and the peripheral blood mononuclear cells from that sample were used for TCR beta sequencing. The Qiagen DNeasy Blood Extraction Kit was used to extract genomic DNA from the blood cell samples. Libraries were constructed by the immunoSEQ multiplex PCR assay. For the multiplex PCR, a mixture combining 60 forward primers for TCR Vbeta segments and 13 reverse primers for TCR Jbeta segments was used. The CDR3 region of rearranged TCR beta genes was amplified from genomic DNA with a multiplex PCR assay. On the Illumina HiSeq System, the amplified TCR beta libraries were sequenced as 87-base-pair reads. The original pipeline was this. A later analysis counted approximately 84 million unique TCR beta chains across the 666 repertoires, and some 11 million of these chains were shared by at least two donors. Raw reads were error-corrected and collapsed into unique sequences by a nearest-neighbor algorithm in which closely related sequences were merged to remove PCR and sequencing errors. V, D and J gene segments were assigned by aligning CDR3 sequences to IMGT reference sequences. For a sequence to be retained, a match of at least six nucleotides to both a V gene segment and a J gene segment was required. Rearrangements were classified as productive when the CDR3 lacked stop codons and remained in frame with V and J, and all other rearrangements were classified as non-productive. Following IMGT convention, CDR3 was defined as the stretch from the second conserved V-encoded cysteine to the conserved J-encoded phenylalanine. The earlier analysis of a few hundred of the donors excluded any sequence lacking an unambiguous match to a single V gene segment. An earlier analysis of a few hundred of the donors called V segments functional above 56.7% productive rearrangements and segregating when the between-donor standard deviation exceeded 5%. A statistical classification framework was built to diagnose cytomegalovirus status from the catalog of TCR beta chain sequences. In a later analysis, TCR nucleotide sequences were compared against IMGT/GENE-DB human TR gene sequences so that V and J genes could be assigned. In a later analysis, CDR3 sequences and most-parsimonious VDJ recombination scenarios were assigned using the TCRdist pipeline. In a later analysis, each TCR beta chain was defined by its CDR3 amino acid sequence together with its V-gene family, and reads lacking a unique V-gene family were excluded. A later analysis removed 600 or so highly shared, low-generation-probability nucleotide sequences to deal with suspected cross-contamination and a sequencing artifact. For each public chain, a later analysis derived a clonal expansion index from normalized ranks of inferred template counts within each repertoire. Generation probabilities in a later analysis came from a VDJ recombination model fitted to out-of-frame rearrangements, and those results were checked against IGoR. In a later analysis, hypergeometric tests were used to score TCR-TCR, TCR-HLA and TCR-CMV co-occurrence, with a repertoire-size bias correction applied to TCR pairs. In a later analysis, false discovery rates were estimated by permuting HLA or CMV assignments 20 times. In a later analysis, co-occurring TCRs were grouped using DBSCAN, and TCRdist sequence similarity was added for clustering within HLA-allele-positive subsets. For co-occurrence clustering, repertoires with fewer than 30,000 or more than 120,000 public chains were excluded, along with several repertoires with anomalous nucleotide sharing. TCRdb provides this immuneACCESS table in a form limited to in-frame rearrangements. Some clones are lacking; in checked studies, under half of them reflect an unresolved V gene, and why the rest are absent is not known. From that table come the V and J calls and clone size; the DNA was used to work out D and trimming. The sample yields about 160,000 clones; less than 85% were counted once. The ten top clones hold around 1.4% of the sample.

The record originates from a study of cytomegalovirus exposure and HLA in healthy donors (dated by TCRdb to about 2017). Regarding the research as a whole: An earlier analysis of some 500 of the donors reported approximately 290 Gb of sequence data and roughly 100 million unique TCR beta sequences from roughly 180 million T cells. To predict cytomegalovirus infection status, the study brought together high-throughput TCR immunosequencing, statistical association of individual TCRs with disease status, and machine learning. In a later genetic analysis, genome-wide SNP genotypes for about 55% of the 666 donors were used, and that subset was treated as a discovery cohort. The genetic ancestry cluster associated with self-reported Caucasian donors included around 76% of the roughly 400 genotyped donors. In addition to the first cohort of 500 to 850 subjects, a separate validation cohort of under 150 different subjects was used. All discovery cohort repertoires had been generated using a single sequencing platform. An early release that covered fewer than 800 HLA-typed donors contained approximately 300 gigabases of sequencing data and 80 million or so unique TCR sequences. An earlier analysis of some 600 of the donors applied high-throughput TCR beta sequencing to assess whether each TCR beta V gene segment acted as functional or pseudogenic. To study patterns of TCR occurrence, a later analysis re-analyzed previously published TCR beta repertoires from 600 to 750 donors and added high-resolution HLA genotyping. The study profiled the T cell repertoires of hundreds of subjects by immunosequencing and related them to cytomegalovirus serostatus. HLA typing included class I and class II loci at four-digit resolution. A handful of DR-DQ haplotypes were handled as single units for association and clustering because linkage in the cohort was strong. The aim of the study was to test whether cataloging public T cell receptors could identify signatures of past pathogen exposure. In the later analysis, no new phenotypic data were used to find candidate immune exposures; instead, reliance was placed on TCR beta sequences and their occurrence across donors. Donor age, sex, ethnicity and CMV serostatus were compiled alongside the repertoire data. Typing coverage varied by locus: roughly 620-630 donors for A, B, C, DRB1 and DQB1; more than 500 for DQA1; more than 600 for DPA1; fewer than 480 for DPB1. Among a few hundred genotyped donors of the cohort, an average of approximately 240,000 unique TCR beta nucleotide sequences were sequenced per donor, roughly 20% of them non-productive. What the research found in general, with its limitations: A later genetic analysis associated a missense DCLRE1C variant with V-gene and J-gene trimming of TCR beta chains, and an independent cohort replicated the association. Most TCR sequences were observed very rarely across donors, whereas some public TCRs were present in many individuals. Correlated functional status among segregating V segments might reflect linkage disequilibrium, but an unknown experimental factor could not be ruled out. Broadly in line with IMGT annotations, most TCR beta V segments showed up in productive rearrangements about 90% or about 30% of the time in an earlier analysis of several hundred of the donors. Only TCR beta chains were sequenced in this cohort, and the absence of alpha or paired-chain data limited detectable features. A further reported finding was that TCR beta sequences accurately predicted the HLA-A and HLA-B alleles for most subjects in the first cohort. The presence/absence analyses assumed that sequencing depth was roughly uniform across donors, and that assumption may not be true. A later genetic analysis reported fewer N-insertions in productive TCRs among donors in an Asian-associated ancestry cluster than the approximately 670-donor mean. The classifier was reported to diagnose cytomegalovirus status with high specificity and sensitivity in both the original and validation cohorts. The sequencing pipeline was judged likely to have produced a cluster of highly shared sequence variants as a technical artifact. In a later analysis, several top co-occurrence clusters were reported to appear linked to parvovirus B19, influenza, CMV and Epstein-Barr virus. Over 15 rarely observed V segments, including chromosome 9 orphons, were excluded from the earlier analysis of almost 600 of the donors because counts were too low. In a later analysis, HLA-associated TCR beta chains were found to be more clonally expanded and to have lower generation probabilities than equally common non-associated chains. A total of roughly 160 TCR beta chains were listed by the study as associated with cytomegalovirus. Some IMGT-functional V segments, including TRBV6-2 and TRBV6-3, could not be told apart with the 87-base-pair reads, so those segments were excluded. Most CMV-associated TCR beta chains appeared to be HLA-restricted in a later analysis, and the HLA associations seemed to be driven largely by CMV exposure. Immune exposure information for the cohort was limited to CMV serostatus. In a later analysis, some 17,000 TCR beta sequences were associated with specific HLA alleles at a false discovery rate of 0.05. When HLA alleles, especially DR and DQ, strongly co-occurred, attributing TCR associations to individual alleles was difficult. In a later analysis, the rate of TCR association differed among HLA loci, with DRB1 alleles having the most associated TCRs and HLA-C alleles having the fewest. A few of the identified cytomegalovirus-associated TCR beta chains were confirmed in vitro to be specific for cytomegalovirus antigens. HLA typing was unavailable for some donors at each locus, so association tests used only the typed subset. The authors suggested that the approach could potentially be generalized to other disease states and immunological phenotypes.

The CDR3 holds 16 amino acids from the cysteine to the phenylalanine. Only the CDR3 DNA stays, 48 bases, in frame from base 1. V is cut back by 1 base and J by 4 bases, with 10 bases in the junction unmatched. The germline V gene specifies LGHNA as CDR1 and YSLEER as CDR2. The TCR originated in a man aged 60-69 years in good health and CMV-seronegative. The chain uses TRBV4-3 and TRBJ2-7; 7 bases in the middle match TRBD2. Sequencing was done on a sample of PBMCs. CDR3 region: CASSQGIGGGLYEQYF. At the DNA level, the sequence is TGCGCCAGCAGCCAAGGCATCGGGGGAGGGCTATACGAGCAGTACTTC.